What follows describes a single T cell receptor (beta chain). The data are from a study of blood T cell repertoires in COVID-19. From germline, CDR1 is MNHNS and CDR2 SASEGT. CDR3 size: 12 residues. The V end was cut by 2 bases, the J end by 3 bases, with 4 bases between. Libraries were prepared by immunoSEQ multiplex PCR; TCRdb keeps only in-frame clonotypes and omits some of them. The repertoire holds some 300,000 clones, 80% to 90% seen once, with roughly 6.3% in the top ten. The clonotype was recovered from a woman in her fifties or sixties with COVID-19, enrolled during active disease. This rearrangement joins TRBV6-1 to TRBJ2-5; D not resolved. Sequencing was performed on peripheral blood. Written as DNA, the CDR3 is TGTGCCAGCAGTGAACCAGAAGAGACCCAGTACTTC. Its protein is CASSEPEETQYF.